These 2 T cell receptor beta chains share one sample of origin, sequenced in a study of blood T cell repertoires in COVID-19. Generated by immunoSEQ multiplex PCR, the TCRdb table keeps only in-frame clones and is missing some. The sample carries more than 100,000 clones, 90% recorded once. The sample taken for sequencing was peripheral blood. The receptors were sampled from a woman aged 55-75 years with COVID-19, enrolled during active disease.

This clone was seen just once. The rearrangement joins TRBV4-2 to TRBJ1-1; D may be TRBD1 (5 bases). CDR1 and CDR2 (germline): LGHNA, YNFKEQ. This CDR3 contains 15 residues. V lost 1 base, J lost 4 bases, and 13 bases lay in between. CDR3 sequence: CASSQVRTTGTEAFF. The CDR3 coding sequence is TGTGCCAGCAGCCAAGTTCGGACAACGGGCACTGAAGCTTTCTTT.

This chain links TRBV18 with TRBJ2-7; TRBD1 might be the D (6 bases). Trimming took 3 bases from V and 3 from J, leaving 18 bases between them. Germline V gives CDR1 KGHSH, CDR2 LQKENI. CDR3 size: 16 residues. CDR3 amino acids: CASSPRQRTALYEQYF. Here the CDR3 DNA reads TGTGCCAGCTCACCTAGGCAGAGGACAGCGCTCTACGAGCAGTACTTC. The whole variable domain, remainder taken from reference TRBV18 and TRBJ2-7, is NAGVMQNPRHLVRRRGQEARLRCSPMKGHSHVYWYRQLPEEGLKFMVYLQKENIIDESGMPKERFSAEFPKEGPSILRIQQVVRGDSAAYFCASSPRQRTALYEQYFGPGTRLTVT.